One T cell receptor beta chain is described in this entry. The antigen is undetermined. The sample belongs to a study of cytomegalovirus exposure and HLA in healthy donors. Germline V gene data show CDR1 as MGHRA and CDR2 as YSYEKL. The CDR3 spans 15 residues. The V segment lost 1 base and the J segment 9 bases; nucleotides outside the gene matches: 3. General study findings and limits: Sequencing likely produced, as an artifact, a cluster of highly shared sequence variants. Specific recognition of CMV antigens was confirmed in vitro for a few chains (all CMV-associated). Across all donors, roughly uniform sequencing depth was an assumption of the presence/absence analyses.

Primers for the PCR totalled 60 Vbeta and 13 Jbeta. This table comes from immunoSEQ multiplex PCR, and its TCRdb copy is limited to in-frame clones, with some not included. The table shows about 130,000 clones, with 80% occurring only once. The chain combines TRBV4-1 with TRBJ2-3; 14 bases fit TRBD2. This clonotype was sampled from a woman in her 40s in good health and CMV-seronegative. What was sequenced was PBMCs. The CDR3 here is CASSQGGTSGRTQYF. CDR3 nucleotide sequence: TGCGCCAGCAGCCAAGGAGGGACTAGCGGGAGAACGCAGTATTTT.